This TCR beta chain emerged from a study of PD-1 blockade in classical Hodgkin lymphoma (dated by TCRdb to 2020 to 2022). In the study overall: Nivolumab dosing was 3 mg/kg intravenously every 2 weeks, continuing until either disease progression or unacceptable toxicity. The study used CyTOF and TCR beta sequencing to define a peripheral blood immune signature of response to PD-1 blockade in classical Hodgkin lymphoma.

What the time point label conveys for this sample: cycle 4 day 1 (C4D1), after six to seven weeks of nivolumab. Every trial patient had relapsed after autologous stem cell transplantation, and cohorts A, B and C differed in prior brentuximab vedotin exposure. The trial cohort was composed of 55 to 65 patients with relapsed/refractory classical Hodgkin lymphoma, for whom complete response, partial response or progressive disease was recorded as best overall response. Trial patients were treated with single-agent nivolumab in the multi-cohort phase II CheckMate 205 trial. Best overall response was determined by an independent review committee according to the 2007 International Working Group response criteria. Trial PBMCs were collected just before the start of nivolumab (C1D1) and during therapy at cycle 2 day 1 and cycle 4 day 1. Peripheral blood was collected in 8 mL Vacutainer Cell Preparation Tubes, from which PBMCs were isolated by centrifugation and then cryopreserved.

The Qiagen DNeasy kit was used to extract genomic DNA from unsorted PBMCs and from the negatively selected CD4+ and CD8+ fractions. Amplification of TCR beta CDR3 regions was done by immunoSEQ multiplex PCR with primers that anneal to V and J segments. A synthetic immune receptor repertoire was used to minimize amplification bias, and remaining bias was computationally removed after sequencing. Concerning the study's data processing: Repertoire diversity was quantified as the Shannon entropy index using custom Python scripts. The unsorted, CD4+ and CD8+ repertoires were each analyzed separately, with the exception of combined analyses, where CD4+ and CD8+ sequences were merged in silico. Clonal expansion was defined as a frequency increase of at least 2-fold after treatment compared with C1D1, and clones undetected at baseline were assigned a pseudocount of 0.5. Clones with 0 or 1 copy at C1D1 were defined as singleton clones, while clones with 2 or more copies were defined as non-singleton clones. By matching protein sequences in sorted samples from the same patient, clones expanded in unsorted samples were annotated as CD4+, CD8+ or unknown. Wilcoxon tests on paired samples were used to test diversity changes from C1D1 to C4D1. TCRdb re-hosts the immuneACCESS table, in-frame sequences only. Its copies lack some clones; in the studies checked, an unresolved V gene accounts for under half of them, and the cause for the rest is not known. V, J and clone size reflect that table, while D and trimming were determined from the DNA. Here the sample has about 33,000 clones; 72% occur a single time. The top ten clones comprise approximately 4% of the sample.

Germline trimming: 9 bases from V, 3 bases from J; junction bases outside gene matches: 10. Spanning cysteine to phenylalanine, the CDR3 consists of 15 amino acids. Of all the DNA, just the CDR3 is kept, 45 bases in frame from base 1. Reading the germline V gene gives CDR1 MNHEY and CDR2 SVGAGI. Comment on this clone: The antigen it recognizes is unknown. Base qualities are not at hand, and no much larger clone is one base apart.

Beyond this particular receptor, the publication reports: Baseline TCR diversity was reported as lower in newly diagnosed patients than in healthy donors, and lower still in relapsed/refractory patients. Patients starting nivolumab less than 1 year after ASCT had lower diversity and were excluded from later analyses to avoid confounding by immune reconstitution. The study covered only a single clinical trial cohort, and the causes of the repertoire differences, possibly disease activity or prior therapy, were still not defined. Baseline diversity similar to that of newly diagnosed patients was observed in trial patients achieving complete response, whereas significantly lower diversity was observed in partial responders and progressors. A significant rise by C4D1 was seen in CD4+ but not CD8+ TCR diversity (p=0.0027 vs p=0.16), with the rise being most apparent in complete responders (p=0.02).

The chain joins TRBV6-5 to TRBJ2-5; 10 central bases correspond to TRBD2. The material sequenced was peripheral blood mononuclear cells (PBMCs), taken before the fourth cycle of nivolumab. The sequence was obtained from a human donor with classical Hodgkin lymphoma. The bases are TGTGCCAGTTCTAATAGCGGGGGGACCGAAGAGACCCAGTACTTC. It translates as CASSNSGGTEETQYF.